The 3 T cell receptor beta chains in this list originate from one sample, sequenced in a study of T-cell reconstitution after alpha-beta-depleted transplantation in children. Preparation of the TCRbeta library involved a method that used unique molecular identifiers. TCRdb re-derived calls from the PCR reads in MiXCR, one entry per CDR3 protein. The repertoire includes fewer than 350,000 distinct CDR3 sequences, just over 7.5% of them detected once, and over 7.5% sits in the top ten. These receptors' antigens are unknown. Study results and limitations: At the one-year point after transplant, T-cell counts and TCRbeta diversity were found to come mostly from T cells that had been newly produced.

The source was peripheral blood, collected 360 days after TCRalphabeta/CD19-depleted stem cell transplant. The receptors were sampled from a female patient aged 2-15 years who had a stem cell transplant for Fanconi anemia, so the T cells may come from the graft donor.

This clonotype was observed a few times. This CDR3 reads CASNRDRGYDEQFF. The CDR3 DNA reads as TGCGCCAGCAACCGGGACAGGGGTTATGATGAGCAGTTCTTC. The chain has TRBV5-1 and TRBJ2-1; TRBD1 matches at 10 bases. The CDR3 loop spans 14 amino acids. J was trimmed by 8 bases and V by 6 bases; bases with no gene match: 8. Germline CDR1 and CDR2: SGHRS and YFSETQ.

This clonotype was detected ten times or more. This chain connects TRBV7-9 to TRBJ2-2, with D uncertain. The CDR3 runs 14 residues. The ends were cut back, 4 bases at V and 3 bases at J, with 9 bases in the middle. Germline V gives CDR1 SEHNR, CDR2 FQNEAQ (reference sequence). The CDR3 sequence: CASSSRSYTGELFF. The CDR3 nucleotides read TGTGCCAGCAGCTCCAGAAGTTACACCGGGGAGCTGTTTTTT.

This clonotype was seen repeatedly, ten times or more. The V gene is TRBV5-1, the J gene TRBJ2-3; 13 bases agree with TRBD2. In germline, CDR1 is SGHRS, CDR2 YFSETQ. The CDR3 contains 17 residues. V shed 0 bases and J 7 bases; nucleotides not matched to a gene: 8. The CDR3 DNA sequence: TGCGCCAGCAGCTTGGGACTAGCGGGGGGCCCGGGCAATACGCAGTATTTT. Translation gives CASSLGLAGGPGNTQYF.